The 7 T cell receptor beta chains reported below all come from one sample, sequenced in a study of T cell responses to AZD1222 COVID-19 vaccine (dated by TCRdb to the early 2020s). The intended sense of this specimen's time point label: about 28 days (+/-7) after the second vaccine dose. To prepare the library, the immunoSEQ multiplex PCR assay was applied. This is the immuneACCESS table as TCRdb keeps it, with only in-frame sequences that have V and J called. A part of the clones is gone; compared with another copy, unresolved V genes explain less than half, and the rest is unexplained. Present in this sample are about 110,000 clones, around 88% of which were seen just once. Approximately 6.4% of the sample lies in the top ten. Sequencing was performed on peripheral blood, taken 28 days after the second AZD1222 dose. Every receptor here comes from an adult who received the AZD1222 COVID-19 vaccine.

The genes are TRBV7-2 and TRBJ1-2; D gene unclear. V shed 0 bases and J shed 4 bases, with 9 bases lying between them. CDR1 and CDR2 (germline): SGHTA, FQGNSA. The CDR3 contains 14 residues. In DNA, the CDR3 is TGTGCCAGCAGCTTAGCGGAGGGCGTCTATGGCTACACCTTC. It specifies CASSLAEGVYGYTF. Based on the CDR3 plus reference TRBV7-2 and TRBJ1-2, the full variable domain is GAGVSQSPSNKVTEKGKDVELRCDPISGHTALYWYRQSLGQGLEFLIYFQGNSAPDKSGLPSDRFSAERTGGSVSTLTIQRTQQEDSAVYLCASSLAEGVYGYTFGSGTRLTVV.

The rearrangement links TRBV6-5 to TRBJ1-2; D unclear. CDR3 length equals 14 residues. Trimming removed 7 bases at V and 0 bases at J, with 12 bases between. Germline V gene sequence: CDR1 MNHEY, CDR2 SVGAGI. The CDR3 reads CASKSGLANYGYTF. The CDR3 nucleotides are TGTGCCAGCAAGTCGGGCCTAGCTAACTATGGCTACACCTTC.

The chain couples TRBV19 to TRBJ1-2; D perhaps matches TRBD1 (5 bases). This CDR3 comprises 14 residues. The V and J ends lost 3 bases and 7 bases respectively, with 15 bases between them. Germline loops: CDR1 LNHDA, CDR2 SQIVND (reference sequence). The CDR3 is CASSMFPQGRGYTF. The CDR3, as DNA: TGTGCCAGTAGTATGTTCCCGCAGGGACGTGGCTACACCTTC.

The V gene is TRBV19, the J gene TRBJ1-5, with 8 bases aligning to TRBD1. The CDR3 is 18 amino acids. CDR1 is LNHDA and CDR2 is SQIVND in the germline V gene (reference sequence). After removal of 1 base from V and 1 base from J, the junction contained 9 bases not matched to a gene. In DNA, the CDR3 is TGTGCCAGTAGTATAGCGTCGCAGGGGGCTGGCAGCAATCAGCCCCAGCATTTT. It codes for CASSIASQGAGSNQPQHF.

CDR3 sequence: CASSRADNYGYTF. The CDR3 nucleotides are TGTGCCAGCTCACGTGCAGATAACTATGGCTACACCTTC. The genes are TRBV18 and TRBJ1-2; no reliable D call. Trimming shortened V by 4 bases and J by 1 base, and 7 bases separated the two germline ends. The CDR3 totals 13 residues. Per the germline V gene, CDR1 is KGHSH and CDR2 is LQKENI.

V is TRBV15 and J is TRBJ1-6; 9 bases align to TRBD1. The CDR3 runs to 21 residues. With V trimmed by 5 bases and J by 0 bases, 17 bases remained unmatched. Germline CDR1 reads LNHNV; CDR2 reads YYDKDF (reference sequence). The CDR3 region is CATSVEPGQGTKSSYNSPLHF. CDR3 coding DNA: TGTGCCACCAGCGTAGAACCGGGACAGGGAACCAAAAGCTCCTATAATTCACCCCTCCACTTT. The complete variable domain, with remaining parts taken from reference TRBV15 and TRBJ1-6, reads DAMVIQNPRYQVTQFGKPVTLSCSQTLNHNVMYWYQQKSSQAPKLLFHYYDKDFNNEADTPDNFQSRRPNTSFCFLDIRSPGLGDTAMYLCATSVEPGQGTKSSYNSPLHFGNGTRLTVT.

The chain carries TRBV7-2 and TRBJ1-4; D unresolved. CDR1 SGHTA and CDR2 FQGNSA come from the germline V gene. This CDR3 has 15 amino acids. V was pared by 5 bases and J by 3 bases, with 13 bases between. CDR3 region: CASSPRSNANEKLFF. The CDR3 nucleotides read TGTGCCAGCAGCCCCCGATCTAATGCTAATGAAAAACTGTTTTTT. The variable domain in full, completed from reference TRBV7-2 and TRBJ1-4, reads GAGVSQSPSNKVTEKGKDVELRCDPISGHTALYWYRQSLGQGLEFLIYFQGNSAPDKSGLPSDRFSAERTGGSVSTLTIQRTQQEDSAVYLCASSPRSNANEKLFFGSGTQLSVL.